Below, 25 T cell receptor beta chains from the same sample are listed, as sequenced in a study of blood T cells in healthy people across ages. Combining a sample-barcoded 5' primer with a J-beta primer mix, a second PCR ran for about 7 to 11 cycles. TCRdb ran MiXCR on the 5' RACE reads and lists one entry per CDR3 protein. The sample yields approximately 810,000 distinct CDR3 sequences, roughly 26% seen once. The sequenced material came from blood. The receptors derive from an elderly woman in good health.

The CDR3 protein is CAISGGPEAFF. The CDR3 coding sequence is TGTGCCATCAGTGGGGGGCCTGAAGCTTTCTTT. The V and J genes are TRBV10-3 and TRBJ1-1, with a weak D call TRBD1 (6 bases). The V gene's germline CDR1 is ENHRY and CDR2 SYGVKD. CDR3 length equals 11 residues. V lost 4 bases and J 6 bases, leaving 6 bases between the germline ends.

This clonotype showed up many times. The chain couples TRBV15 to TRBJ2-1; 7 nucleotides match TRBD1. The CDR3 length is 13 residues. Germline V lookup: CDR1 LNHNV, CDR2 YYDKDF (reference sequence). J lost 6 bases, V lost 1 base, and 0 bases had no gene match. The CDR3 region is CATSRGQGNEQFF. CDR3 sequence (DNA): TGTGCCACCAGCAGAGGACAGGGCAATGAGCAGTTCTTC.

This clonotype was counted ten times or more. The chain links TRBV11-2 to TRBJ1-2; 8 positions agree with TRBD1. This CDR3 has 15 residues. CDR1 and CDR2 (germline): SGHAT, FQNNGV. Losses at the gene ends were 1 base for V and 8 bases for J; bases not matched to a gene: 9. CDR3 in DNA: TGTGCCAGCAGCTTAGGCCCTCAGGGGGCTGGGGGCTACACCTTC. Translating it yields CASSLGPQGAGGYTF.

This clonotype was recorded a few times. CDR3 residues: CASSLGPPGGEQYF. DNA of the CDR3: TGTGCCAGCAGTTTAGGTCCCCCGGGTGGGGAGCAGTACTTC. The V gene is TRBV27, the J gene TRBJ2-5; D might be TRBD2 (5 bases). This CDR3 has 14 amino acids. V was trimmed by 2 bases and J by 11 bases, leaving 18 bases between them. CDR1 and CDR2 (germline): MNHEY, SMNVEV (reference sequence).

This clonotype was counted many times. V is TRBV5-1 and J is TRBJ2-5, with D possibly being TRBD2 (5 bases). The V end was cut by 7 bases, the J end by 2 bases, with 15 bases between. Germline assignment: CDR1 SGHRS and CDR2 YFSETQ. The CDR3 contains 14 residues. The CDR3 spells CASGGTSLQETQYF. The CDR3 bases are TGCGCCAGCGGAGGAACGAGTCTACAAGAGACCCAGTACTTC.

Comments on this clonotype: The junction does not match germline at one end; this may be a read error. V is TRBV7-2 and J is TRBJ2-3, with TRBD2 matching 11 bases. CDR3 length equals 15 residues. The V gene's germline CDR1 is SGHTA and CDR2 FQGNSA. The CDR3 coding sequence is TGTGCCTGCAGCTTAGCGGGGGGGAATGCAGATACGCAGTATTTT. This translates into CACSLAGGNADTQYF.

As to this clonotype: This may arise from a read error, as a much more abundant clone is one base away. The J gene is TRBJ1-2, the V gene TRBV24-1; D gene ambiguous. The CDR3 contains 12 residues. V shed 9 bases and J shed 0 bases, with 7 bases lying between them. Germline V gene sequence: CDR1 KGHDR, CDR2 SFDVKD. The CDR3 loop reads CATGSSNYGYTF. The CDR3 bases are TGTGCCACCGGCAGTTCTAACTATGGCTACACCTTC.

The sample holds a few counts of this clonotype. Germline and junction disagree at one end, which may indicate a read error. V and J are TRBV6-6 and TRBJ2-5, with D maybe TRBD2 (6 bases). The J call may not be correct, given that the DNA end is closer to TRBJ2-7. CDR3 length: 14 amino acids. Germline values: CDR1 MNHNY, CDR2 SVGAGI (reference sequence). The CDR3 sequence: CAGRLDSGHYEQYF. The CDR3 coding sequence is TGTGCCGGCAGACTAGACAGCGGCCACTACGAGCAGTACTTC.

The chain has TRBV4-3 and TRBJ2-5; 13 nucleotides match TRBD2. Gene TRBJ2-7 matches the end of the DNA better, so the J call may be wrong. Germline V gene sequence: CDR1 LGHNA, CDR2 YSLEER. This CDR3 is 18 amino acids long. The CDR3 DNA follows: TGCGCCAGCAGCCAAGAGGCGGGACTAGCGGGACCTTCCTACGAGCAGTACTTC. Translation: CASSQEAGLAGPSYEQYF.

This clonotype was seen repeatedly, ten times or more. The DNA for the CDR3 is TGTGCCAGCAAATCCCAGTCGGGCAGGGTTGAGGATGGCTACACCTTC. Amino acid sequence: CASKSQSGRVEDGYTF. The V call is TRBV27, the J call TRBJ1-2; D possibly corresponds to TRBD1 (5 bases). V was clipped by 7 bases and J by 6 bases, with 24 bases between them. Germline loops: CDR1 MNHEY, CDR2 SMNVEV (reference sequence). This CDR3 has 16 residues.

This clonotype occurred many times. The chain uses TRBV27 and TRBJ2-7; TRBD2 might be the D (5 bases). Between the trimmed V and J ends, which lost 6 bases and 1 base, there was a span of 10 bases. The CDR3 contains 13 residues. Germline CDR1 reads MNHEY; CDR2 reads SMNVEV (reference sequence). The CDR3 DNA sequence: TGTGCCAGCAGCTTCCGGGGTTCCTACGAGCAGTACTTC. It encodes CASSFRGSYEQYF.

This clonotype was observed at least ten times. The chain joins TRBV15 to TRBJ2-7; no clear D. Germline V gives CDR1 LNHNV, CDR2 YYDKDF (reference sequence). Trimming pared 0 bases from V and 3 bases from J, leaving 9 bases between. This CDR3 contains 14 residues. CDR3 DNA sequence: TGTGCCACCAGCAGAGATTATTGGTTCTACGAGCAGTACTTC. Protein: CATSRDYWFYEQYF.

Concerning this clonotype: The junction differs from germline at one of its ends, possibly a read error. This rearrangement joins TRBV6-5 to TRBJ2-6; D is perhaps TRBD1 (5 bases). In germline, CDR1 is MNHEY, CDR2 SVGAGI. There are 14 residues in the CDR3. CDR3 bases: TGTGCCAGCAGTCAGGCCTCTGGGGCCAACGTCCGGACTTTC. Translating gives CASSQASGANVRTF.

This clonotype was recorded a few times. The genes are TRBV6-1 and TRBJ1-1; no reliable D call. Germline V lookup: CDR1 MNHNS, CDR2 SASEGT. This CDR3 has 15 amino acids. V was cut by 6 bases and J by 2 bases, with 16 bases left in between. In DNA, the CDR3 is TGTGCCAGCAGCCAACAACCGACGGTTAACACTGAAGCTTTCTTT. Protein sequence: CASSQQPTVNTEAFF.

The gene calls are TRBV24-1 and TRBJ2-3, with a possible D match to TRBD1 (6 bases). Trimming removed 2 bases from V and 1 base from J, with 15 bases in between. The CDR3 is 17 amino acids. Germline-derived CDR1 and CDR2 are KGHDR and SFDVKD. The CDR3 is CATSDSGGAGGTDTQYF. The CDR3 region has the DNA TGTGCCACCAGTGATTCCGGTGGGGCAGGGGGCACAGATACGCAGTATTTT.

On this clonotype: An end of the junction differs from the germline gene, which may be a read error. This chain links TRBV12-3 or TRBV12-4 with TRBJ1-1; the D gene is possibly TRBD1 (5 bases). The CDR3 is 14 amino acids. CDR3 nucleotide sequence: TGTACCAGCAGGGTTGGGTATAGGAACACTGAAGCTTTCTTT. Protein: CTSRVGYRNTEAFF.

Here the CDR3 reads CSAREKGGRELNIPMNTEAFF. DNA of the CDR3: TGCAGTGCTAGAGAGAAAGGCGGGAGGGAATTAAATATCCCCATGAACACTGAAGCTTTCTTT. The chain employs TRBV20-1 and TRBJ1-1; D is uncertain. With 0 bases removed from V and 0 bases from J, the gap between germline ends came to 29 bases. CDR3 length equals 21 residues. Germline assignment: CDR1 DFQATT and CDR2 SNEGSKA (reference sequence).

This clonotype turned up a few times. Its ends do not fully match the called genes, so a read error is possible. The V call is TRBV5-1, the J call TRBJ1-2, with no clear D. The CDR3 extends over 13 amino acids. CDR1 and CDR2 from the germline V gene are SGHRS and YFSETQ. The CDR3 DNA sequence: TGCGCCAGCAGCTTGGGGAGCACCTATGGCCACACCTTC. The encoded protein is CASSLGSTYGHTF. The variable domain in full, with the rest retrieved from reference TRBV5-1 and TRBJ1-2, is KAGVTQTPRYLIKTRGQQVTLSCSPISGHRSVSWYQQTPGQGLQFLFEYFSETQRNKGNFPGRFSGRQFSNSRSEMNVSTLELGDSALYLCASSLGSTYGHTFGSGTRLTVV.

Only a few counts were recorded for this clonotype. V gene TRBV28 combines with J gene TRBJ1-2; D is possibly TRBD1 (5 bases). The V and J ends lost 5 bases and 0 bases respectively, with 19 bases between them. Germline V CDR1 and CDR2: MDHEN, SYDVKM. The CDR3 totals 17 residues. CDR3 loop: CASSPILGGGTNYGYTF. The CDR3 DNA reads TGTGCCAGCAGTCCAATACTTGGGGGGGGAACTAACTATGGCTACACCTTC.

This clonotype was counted once. The chain is built from TRBV3-1 and TRBJ1-2; D perhaps matches TRBD1 (5 bases). Trimming removed 0 bases at V and 3 bases at J, with 14 bases between. CDR1 and CDR2 from the germline V gene are LGHDT and YNNKEL (reference sequence). The CDR3 loop spans 16 amino acids. The CDR3 loop is CASSQDLRGRDYGYTF. The CDR3 DNA reads TGTGCCAGCAGCCAAGACCTCCGCGGCAGGGACTATGGCTACACCTTC.

This clonotype occurred many times. The chain employs TRBV9 and TRBJ2-6, with TRBD1 matching 8 bases. The CDR3 has 18 amino acids. CDR1 and CDR2 (germline): SGDLS, YYNGEE. Trimming removed 2 bases from V and 0 bases from J; junction bases left unmatched: 7. CDR3 sequence (DNA): TGTGCCAGCAGCGTCACGGACAGGGTGATCTCTGGGGCCAACGTCCTGACTTTC. Its translation: CASSVTDRVISGANVLTF.

Here the CDR3 DNA reads TGTGCCAGCAGCTTAACGGGAGCCAACTACGAGCAGTACTTC. Translation: CASSLTGANYEQYF. The V and J genes are TRBV7-2 and TRBJ2-7, with D possibly being TRBD2 (6 bases). The length of the CDR3 is 14 residues. Trimming removed 2 bases at V and 3 bases at J, with 11 bases between. Germline V gene lookup returns CDR1 SGHTA and CDR2 FQGNSA. The full variable domain, its missing parts supplied by reference TRBV7-2 and TRBJ2-7, is GAGVSQSPSNKVTEKGKDVELRCDPISGHTALYWYRQSLGQGLEFLIYFQGNSAPDKSGLPSDRFSAERTGGSVSTLTIQRTQQEDSAVYLCASSLTGANYEQYFGPGTRLTVT.

CDR3 loop: CASSSFGTLGYEQYV. The CDR3 coding sequence is TGTGCCAGCAGCTCCTTTGGGACCCTTGGGTATGAGCAGTACGTC. V is TRBV7-9 and J is TRBJ2-7; D assignment may be TRBD1 or TRBD2 (5 bases each). Germline values: CDR1 SEHNR, CDR2 FQNEAQ (reference sequence). Trimming cost V 4 bases and J 7 bases, with 20 bases left between them. This CDR3 has 15 residues.

CDR3 loop: CSARDDISAGYTF. CDR3 DNA: TGCAGTGCTAGAGATGACATCTCGGCTGGCTACACCTTC. V usage is TRBV20-1 and J usage is TRBJ1-2; unclear D gene. V was pared by 0 bases and J by 7 bases, with 12 bases between. This CDR3 comprises 13 residues. CDR1 is DFQATT and CDR2 is SNEGSKA in the germline V gene (reference sequence).

This clonotype was recorded at least ten times. The chain carries TRBV3-1 and TRBJ2-1, with TRBD2 identical over 14 bases. With 4 bases clipped from V and 10 bases from J, the junction kept 6 bases outside the gene matches. The V gene's germline CDR1 is LGHDT and CDR2 YNNKEL (reference sequence). The length of the CDR3 is 15 residues. CDR3 in DNA: TGTGCCAGCAGCCCCCCTCGGACTAGCGGGGGGGAGCAGTTCTTC. Translating it yields CASSPPRTSGGEQFF.